These T cell receptor beta chains were read from a single sample in a study of blood T cell repertoires in COVID-19. Clones were read by immunoSEQ multiplex PCR, and TCRdb kept only the in-frame ones, dropping some. Of about 180,000 clones listed, about 85% are singletons. Material: peripheral blood. The receptor source for this set is a woman between 25 and 40 years old with active or convalescent COVID-19. Both conserved end residues are part of each CDR3.

v_call cdr3_length cdr3_aa
TRBV30 14 CAWSPQGSGNTIYF
TRBV28 12 CASSSVGNTIYF
TRBV4-1 15 CASSQLGQNTGELFF
TRBV6-2/TRBV6-3 14 CASSYSFADEKLFF
TRBV7-8 13 CATTFNRGETQYF
TRBV6-6 15 CASSPGLAGGMGKFF
TRBV3-1/TRBV3-2 12 CASSPRTGEAFF
TRBV27 12 CASSSPRDEQYF
TRBV5-6 13 CASKPTGGETQYF
TRBV10-3 13 CAISESQIYGYTF
TRBV27 17 CASRTSGSLGSSYEQYF
TRBV5-1 13 CASSLTGEYGYTF
TRBV5-1 14 CASSPGTGDQPQHF
TRBV19 16 CASTQTGGLRTGELFF
TRBV3-1/TRBV3-2 15 CASSHRVKGVYEQYF
TRBV7-8 17 CASSPRQGRRPSTEAFF
TRBV11-2 14 CASSYYDRGETQYF
TRBV10-1 12 CASSEGLAGQYF
TRBV25-1 11 CASSEEGVAFF
TRBV15 16 CATSSLTRSIYYGYTF
TRBV5-4 16 CASNRDTTTGNTEAFF
TRBV10-1 19 CASSVTPETSGRIDNEQFF
TRBV5-1 14 CASSLGTVTGELFF
TRBV5-4 16 CASSLGELRGANVLTF